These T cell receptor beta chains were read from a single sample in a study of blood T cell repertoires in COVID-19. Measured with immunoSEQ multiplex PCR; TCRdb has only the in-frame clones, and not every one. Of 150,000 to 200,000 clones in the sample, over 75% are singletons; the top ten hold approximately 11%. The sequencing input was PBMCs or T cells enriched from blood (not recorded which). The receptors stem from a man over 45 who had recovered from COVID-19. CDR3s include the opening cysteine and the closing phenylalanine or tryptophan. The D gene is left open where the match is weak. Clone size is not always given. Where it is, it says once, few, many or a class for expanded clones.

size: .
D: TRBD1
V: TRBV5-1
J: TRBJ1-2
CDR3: CASSPGDRIYGYTF
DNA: TGCGCCAGCAGCCCGGGGGACAGGATCTATGGCTACACCTTC

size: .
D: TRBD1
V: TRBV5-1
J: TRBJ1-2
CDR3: CASSVGDRGTGYTF
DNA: TGCGCCAGCAGCGTGGGGGACAGGGGAACCGGCTACACCTTC

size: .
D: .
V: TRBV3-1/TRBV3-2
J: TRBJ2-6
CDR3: CASSHNPSGTLRANVLTF
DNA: TGTGCCAGCAGCCATAACCCCTCAGGTACCCTACGGGCCAACGTCCTGACTTTC

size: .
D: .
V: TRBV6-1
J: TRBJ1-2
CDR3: CASSEGRVGYTF
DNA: TGTGCCAGCAGTGAAGGCCGCGTTGGCTACACCTTC

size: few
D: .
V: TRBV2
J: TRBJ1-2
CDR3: CAAGGQNYGYTF
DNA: TGTGCGGCTGGCGGACAGAACTATGGCTACACCTTC

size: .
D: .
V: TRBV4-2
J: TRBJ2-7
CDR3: CASSQERQAYEQYF
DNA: TGTGCCAGCAGCCAAGAACGGCAGGCCTACGAGCAGTACTTC

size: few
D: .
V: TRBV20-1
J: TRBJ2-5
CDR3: CSTQGRETQYF
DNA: TGCAGTACTCAGGGGCGAGAGACCCAGTACTTC

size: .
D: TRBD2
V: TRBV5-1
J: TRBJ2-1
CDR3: CASSSTGTRDEQFF
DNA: TGCGCCAGCAGCTCCACCGGGACTAGGGATGAGCAGTTCTTC

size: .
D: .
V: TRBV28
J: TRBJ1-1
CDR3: CASSLAGASGDTEAFF
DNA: TGTGCCAGCAGTTTAGCAGGGGCGAGTGGGGACACTGAAGCTTTCTTT

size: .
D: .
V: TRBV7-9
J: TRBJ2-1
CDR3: CASIQGSANEQFF
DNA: TGTGCCAGCATCCAGGGTTCGGCCAATGAGCAGTTCTTC

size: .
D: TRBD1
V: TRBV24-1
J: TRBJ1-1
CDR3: CATSDTRQGGRTEAFF
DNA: TGTGCCACCAGTGATACCCGACAGGGGGGGAGGACTGAAGCTTTCTTT

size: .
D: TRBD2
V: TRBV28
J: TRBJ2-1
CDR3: CASSLWGLAVRQNNEQFF
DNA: TGTGCCAGCAGTTTATGGGGGCTAGCGGTGAGACAAAACAATGAGCAGTTCTTC

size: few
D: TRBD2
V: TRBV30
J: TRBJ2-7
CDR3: CAWGKASGVNEQYF
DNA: TGTGCCTGGGGAAAGGCTAGCGGGGTAAACGAGCAGTACTTC

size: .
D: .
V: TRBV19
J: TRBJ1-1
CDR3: CASSSRQSPEAFF
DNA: TGTGCCAGTAGTAGTAGACAGAGCCCCGAAGCTTTCTTT

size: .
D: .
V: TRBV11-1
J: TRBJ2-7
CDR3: CASSSGNEQYF
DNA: TGTGCCAGCAGCTCAGGGAACGAGCAGTACTTC

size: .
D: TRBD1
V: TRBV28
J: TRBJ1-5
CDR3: CASSRLGQGTFQPQHF
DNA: TGTGCCAGCAGTCGGCTCGGACAGGGGACTTTTCAGCCCCAGCATTTT

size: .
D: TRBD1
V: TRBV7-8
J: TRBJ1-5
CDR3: CASSSWDRGNNQPQHF
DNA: TGTGCCAGCAGCTCTTGGGACAGGGGCAACAATCAGCCCCAGCATTTT

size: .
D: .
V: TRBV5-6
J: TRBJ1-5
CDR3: CASSLIGRGSQPQHF
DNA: TGTGCCAGCAGCTTGATTGGACGGGGGAGTCAGCCCCAGCATTTT

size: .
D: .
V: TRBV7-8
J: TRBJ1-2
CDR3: CASRPDEANYGYTF
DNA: TGTGCCAGCAGACCTGACGAGGCTAACTATGGCTACACCTTC

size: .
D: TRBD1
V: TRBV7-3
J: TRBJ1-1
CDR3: CASSPDGQGLYTEAFF
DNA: TGTGCCAGCAGCCCGGACGGACAGGGCCTCTACACTGAAGCTTTCTTT

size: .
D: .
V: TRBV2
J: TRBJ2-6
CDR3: CASSVRGPPSGANVLTF
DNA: TGTGCCAGCAGTGTGAGAGGGCCTCCCTCTGGGGCCAACGTCCTGACTTTC

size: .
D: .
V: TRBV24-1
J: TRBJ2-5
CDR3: CATSDHTGETQYF
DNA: TGTGCCACCAGTGATCACACGGGAGAGACCCAGTACTTC

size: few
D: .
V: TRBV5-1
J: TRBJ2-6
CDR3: CASSYRTTGANVLTF
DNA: TGCGCCAGCAGCTATCGGACAACTGGGGCCAACGTCCTGACTTTC

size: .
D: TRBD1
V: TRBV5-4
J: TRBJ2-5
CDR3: CASSTQLTGVASTDQYF
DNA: TGTGCCAGCAGCACACAGCTGACAGGGGTCGCCTCCACAGACCAGTACTTC

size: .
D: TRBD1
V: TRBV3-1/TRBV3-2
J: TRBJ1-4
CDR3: CASSQDFLGTGDEKLFF
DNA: TGTGCCAGCAGCCAAGATTTTCTCGGGACAGGGGATGAAAAACTGTTTTTT

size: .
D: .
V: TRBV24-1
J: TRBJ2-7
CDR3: CATQGLSYEQYF
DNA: TGTGCCACCCAAGGACTGAGCTACGAGCAGTACTTC

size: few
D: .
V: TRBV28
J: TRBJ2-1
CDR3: CASNWGVRGEQFF
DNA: TGTGCCAGCAACTGGGGAGTTCGTGGTGAGCAGTTCTTC

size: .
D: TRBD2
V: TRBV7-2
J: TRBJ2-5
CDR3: CASSQSADHLAGGQRYF
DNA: TGTGCCAGCAGCCAATCCGCGGATCACCTAGCGGGAGGCCAGCGGTACTTC

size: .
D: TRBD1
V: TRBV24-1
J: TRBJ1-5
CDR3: CATSDPKTGDYQPQHF
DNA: TGTGCCACCAGTGATCCAAAGACAGGGGACTATCAGCCCCAGCATTTT

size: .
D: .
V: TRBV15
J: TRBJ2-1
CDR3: CATSRDLGVGYNEQFF
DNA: TGTGCCACCAGCAGAGATCTAGGAGTAGGCTACAATGAGCAGTTCTTC

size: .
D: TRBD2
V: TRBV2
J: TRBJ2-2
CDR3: CASSTGTSTGELFF
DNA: TGTGCCAGCAGTACCGGGACTAGCACCGGGGAGCTGTTTTTT

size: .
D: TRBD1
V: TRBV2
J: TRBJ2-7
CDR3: CASRGTGGSYEQYF
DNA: TGTGCCAGCAGGGGGACAGGGGGATCCTACGAGCAGTACTTC

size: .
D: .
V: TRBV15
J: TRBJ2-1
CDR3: CATSLGVYEQFF
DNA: TGTGCCACCAGCTTAGGGGTATATGAGCAGTTCTTC

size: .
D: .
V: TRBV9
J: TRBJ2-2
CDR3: CASSFRPGGELFF
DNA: TGTGCCAGCAGCTTTCGCCCGGGCGGGGAGCTGTTTTTT

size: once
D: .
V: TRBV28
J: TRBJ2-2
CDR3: CASRYRAGELFF
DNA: TGTGCCAGCAGATACAGGGCCGGGGAGCTGTTTTTT

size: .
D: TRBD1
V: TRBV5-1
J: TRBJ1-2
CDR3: CASSPDREDGYTF
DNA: TGCGCCAGCAGCCCGGACAGGGAAGATGGCTACACCTTC

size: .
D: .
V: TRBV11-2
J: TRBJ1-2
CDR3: CASSLDRRGVSGYTF
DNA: TGTGCCAGCAGCTTAGATCGGCGGGGAGTATCTGGCTACACCTTC

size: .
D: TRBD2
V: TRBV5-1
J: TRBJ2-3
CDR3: CASSSTGLVTDTQYF
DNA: TGCGCCAGCAGCTCAACGGGACTAGTCACAGATACGCAGTATTTT

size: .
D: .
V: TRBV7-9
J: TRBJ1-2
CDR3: CASSLGGRGALSNGYTF
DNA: TGTGCCAGCAGCTTAGGGGGGCGCGGTGCCCTATCTAATGGCTACACCTTC

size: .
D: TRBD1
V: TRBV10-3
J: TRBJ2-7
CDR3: CAISEFGRGQVSYEQYF
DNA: TGTGCCATCAGTGAGTTTGGGCGGGGACAGGTTAGTTACGAGCAGTACTTC

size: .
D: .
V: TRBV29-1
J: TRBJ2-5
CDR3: CSVVSLQETQYF
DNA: TGCAGCGTTGTCTCTCTTCAAGAGACCCAGTACTTC

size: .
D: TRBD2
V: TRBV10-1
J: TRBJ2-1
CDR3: CASANSGSRGQFF
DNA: TGCGCCAGCGCGAATAGCGGGAGCCGCGGTCAGTTCTTC

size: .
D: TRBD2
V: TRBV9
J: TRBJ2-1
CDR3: CASSVDGGGALNEQFF
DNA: TGTGCCAGCAGCGTAGATGGCGGGGGGGCATTGAATGAGCAGTTCTTC

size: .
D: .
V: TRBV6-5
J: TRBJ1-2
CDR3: CASRNREWVYGYTF
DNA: TGTGCCAGCAGGAACAGGGAGTGGGTCTATGGCTACACCTTC

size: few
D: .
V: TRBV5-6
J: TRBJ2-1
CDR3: CASSSGTQGEQFF
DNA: TGTGCCAGCAGCTCCGGGACTCAGGGTGAGCAGTTCTTC

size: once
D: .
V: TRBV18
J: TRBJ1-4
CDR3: CASSSGQKHNEKLFF
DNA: TGTGCCAGCTCGTCAGGACAGAAACATAATGAAAAACTGTTTTTT

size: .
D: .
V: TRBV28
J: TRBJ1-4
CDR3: CASSSPQGPNEKLFF
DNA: TGTGCCAGCAGTAGCCCACAGGGCCCTAATGAAAAACTGTTTTTT

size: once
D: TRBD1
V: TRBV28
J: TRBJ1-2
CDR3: CASSSFGQGNIDGYTF
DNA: TGTGCCAGCAGTTCATTCGGACAGGGTAATATTGATGGCTACACCTTC

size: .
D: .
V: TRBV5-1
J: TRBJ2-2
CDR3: CASSLNSLGELFF
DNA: TGCGCCAGCAGCTTGAACTCCCTCGGGGAGCTGTTTTTT

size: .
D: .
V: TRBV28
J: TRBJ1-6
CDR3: CASSFEGWRALHF
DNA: TGTGCCAGCAGCTTCGAGGGATGGCGGGCCCTCCACTTT

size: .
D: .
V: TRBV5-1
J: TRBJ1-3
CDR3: CASSLVGSPGGNTIYF
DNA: TGCGCCAGCAGCTTGGTAGGCAGCCCAGGGGGAAACACCATATATTTT

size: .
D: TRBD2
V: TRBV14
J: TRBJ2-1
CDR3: CASSQGLAQRNEQFF
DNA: TGTGCCAGCAGCCAAGGACTAGCGCAACGAAATGAGCAGTTCTTC

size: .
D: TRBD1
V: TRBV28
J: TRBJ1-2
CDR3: CASTRDRYGYTF
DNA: TGTGCCAGCACCAGGGACAGATATGGCTACACCTTC

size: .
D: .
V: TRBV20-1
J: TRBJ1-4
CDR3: CSAPSREKLFF
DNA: TGCAGTGCCCCCTCGAGGGAAAAACTGTTTTTT

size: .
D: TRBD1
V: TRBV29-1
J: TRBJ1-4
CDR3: CSVVQGANEKLFF
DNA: TGCAGCGTTGTACAGGGGGCGAATGAAAAACTGTTTTTT

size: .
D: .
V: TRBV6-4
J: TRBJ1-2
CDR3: CASSEIGKGQGYTF
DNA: TGTGCCAGCAGTGAAATCGGCAAGGGGCAAGGCTACACCTTC

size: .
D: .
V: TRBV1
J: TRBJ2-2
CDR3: CTSGIAGVGELFF
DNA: TGCACCAGCGGTATAGCGGGAGTGGGGGAGCTGTTTTTT

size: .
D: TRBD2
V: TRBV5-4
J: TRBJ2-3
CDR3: CASSLRTSGDTQYF
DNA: TGTGCCAGCAGCTTGAGGACTAGCGGAGATACGCAGTATTTT

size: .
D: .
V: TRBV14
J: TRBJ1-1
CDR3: CASSSQMNTEAFF
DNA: TGTGCCAGCAGCTCTCAGATGAACACTGAAGCTTTCTTT

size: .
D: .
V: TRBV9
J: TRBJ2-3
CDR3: CASSGLGVADTQYF
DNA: TGTGCCAGCAGCGGGTTAGGGGTGGCAGATACGCAGTATTTT